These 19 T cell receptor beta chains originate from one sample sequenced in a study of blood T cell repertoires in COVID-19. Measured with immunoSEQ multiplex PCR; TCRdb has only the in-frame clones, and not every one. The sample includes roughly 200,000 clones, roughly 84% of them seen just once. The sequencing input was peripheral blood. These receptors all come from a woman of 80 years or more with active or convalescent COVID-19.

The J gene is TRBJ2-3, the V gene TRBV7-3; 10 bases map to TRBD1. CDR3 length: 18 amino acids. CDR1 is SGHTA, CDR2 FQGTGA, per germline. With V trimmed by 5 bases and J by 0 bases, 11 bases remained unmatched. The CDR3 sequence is CASSRTLVGQGSTDTQYF. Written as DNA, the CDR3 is TGTGCCAGCAGCCGTACCCTAGTGGGACAGGGGAGCACAGATACGCAGTATTTT. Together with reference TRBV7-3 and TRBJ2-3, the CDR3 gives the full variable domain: GAGVSQTPSNKVTEKGKYVELRCDPISGHTALYWYRQSLGQGPEFLIYFQGTGAADDSGLPNDRFFAVRPEGSVSTLKIQRTERGDSAVYLCASSRTLVGQGSTDTQYFGPGTRLTVL.

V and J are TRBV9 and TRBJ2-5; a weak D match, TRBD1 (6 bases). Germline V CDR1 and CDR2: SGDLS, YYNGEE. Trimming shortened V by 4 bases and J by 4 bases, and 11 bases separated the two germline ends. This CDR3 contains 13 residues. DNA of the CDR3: TGTGCCAGCAGCCAGGGACAAACAGAGACCCAGTACTTC. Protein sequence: CASSQGQTETQYF.

As DNA, the CDR3 is TGTGCCAGCAGCTCGGGACAACAGCCCTACGAGCAGTACTTC. Protein: CASSSGQQPYEQYF. The gene calls are TRBV5-4 and TRBJ2-7, with D maybe TRBD1 (6 bases). Germline CDR1 reads SGHNT; CDR2 reads YYREEE (reference sequence). Trimming removed 3 bases at V and 2 bases at J, with 12 bases between. The CDR3 totals 14 residues.

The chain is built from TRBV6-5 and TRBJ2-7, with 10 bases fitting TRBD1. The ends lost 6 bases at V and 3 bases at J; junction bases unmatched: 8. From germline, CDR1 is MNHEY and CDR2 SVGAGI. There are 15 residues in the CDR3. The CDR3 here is CASRPGQGGIYEQYF. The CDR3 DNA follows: TGTGCCAGCAGACCCGGACAGGGGGGGATCTACGAGCAGTACTTC.

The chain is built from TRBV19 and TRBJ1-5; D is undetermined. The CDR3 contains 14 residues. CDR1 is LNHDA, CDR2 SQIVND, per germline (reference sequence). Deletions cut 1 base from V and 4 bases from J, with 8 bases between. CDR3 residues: CASSIVKENQPQHF. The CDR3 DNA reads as TGTGCCAGTAGTATAGTTAAGGAGAATCAGCCCCAGCATTTT.

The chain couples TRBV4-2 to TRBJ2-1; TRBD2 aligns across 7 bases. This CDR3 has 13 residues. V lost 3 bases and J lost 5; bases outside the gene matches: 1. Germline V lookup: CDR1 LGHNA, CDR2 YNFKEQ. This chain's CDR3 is CASSQGGNNEQFF. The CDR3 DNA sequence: TGTGCCAGCAGCCAGGGAGGGAACAATGAGCAGTTCTTC.

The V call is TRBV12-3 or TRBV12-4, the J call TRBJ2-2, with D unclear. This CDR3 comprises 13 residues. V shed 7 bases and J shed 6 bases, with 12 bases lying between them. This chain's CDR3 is CASTRVRAGELFF. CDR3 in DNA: TGTGCCAGCACGAGAGTTCGCGCCGGGGAGCTGTTTTTT.

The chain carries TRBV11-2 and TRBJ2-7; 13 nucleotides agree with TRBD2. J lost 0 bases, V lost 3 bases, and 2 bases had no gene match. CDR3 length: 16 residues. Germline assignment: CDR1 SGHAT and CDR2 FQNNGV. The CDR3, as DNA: TGTGCCAGCAGCTTCGGGACTAGCGGGACCTCCTACGAGCAGTACTTC. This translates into CASSFGTSGTSYEQYF.

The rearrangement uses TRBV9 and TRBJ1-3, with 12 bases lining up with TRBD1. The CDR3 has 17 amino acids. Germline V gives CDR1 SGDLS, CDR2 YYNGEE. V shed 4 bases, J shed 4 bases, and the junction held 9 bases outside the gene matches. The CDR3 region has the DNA TGTGCCAGCAGCCCCGTGGGACAGGGGGCGCCCGGAAACACCATATATTTT. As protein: CASSPVGQGAPGNTIYF.

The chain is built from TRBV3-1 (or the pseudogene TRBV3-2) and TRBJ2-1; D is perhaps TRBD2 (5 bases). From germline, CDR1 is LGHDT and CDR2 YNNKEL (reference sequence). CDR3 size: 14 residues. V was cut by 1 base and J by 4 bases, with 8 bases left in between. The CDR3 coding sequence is TGTGCCAGCAGCCAAGTTCGGGGTTACAATGAGCAGTTCTTC. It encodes CASSQVRGYNEQFF.

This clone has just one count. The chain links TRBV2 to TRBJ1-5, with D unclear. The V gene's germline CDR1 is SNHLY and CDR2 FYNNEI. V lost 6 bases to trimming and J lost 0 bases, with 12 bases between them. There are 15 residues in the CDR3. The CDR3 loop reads CASSATSYSNQPQHF. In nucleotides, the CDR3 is TGTGCCAGCAGCGCAACCAGTTATAGCAATCAGCCCCAGCATTTT.

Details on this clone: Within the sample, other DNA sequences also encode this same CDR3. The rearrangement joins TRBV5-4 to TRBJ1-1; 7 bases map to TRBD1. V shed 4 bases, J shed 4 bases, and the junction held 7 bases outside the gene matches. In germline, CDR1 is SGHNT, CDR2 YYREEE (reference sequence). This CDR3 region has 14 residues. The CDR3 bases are TGTGCCAGCAGCCCTCGACAGGGTAGCACTGAAGCTTTCTTT. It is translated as CASSPRQGSTEAFF. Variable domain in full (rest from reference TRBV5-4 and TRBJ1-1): ETGVTQSPTHLIKTRGQQVTLRCSSQSGHNTVSWYQQALGQGPQFIFQYYREEENGRGNFPPRFSGLQFPNYSSELNVNALELDDSALYLCASSPRQGSTEAFFGQGTRLTVV.

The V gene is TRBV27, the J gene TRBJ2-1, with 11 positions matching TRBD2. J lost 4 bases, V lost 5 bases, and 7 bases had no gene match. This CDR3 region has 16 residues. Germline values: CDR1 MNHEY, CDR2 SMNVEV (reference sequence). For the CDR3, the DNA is TGTGCCAGCAGTCCCCTCGGGACTAGCGGTTACAATGAGCAGTTCTTC. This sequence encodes CASSPLGTSGYNEQFF.

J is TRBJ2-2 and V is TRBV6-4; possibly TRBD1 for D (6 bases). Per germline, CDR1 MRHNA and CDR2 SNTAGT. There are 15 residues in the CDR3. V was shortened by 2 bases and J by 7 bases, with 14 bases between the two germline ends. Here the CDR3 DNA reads TGTGCCAGCAGTGACAGGGACATCAGCGGCGGGGAGCTGTTTTTT. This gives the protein CASSDRDISGGELFF.

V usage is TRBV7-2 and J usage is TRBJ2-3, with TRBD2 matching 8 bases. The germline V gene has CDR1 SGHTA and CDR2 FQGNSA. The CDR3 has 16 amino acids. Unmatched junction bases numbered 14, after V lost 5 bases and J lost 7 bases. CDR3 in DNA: TGTGCCAGCAGCCCCGGGGGCGGGGGGATAAGAAATACGCAGTATTTT. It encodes CASSPGGGGIRNTQYF.

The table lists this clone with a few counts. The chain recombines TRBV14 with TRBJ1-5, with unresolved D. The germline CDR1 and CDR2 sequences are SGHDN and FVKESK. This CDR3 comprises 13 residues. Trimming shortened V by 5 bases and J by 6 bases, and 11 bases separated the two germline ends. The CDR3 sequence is CASSARFGQPQHF. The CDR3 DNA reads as TGTGCCAGCAGCGCGCGGTTCGGTCAGCCCCAGCATTTT.

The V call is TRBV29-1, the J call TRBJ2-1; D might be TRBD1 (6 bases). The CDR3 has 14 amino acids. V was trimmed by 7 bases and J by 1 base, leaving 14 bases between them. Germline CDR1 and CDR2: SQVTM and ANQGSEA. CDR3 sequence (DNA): TGCAGCGCTACGACAGGCGTTTCCTACAATGAGCAGTTCTTC. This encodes CSATTGVSYNEQFF.

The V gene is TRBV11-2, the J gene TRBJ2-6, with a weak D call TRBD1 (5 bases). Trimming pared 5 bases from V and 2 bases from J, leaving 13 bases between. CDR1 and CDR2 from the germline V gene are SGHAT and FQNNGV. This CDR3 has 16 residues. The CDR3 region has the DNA TGTGCCAGCAGCCGTAGGGGAATTGCTGGGGCCAACGTCCTGACTTTC. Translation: CASSRRGIAGANVLTF.

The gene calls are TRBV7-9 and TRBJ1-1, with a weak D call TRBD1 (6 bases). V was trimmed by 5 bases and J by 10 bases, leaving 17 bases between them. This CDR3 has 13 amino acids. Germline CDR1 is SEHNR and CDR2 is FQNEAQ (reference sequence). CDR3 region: CASSVRGALRAFF. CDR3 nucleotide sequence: TGTGCCAGCAGCGTCAGGGGCGCCCTAAGAGCTTTCTTT.